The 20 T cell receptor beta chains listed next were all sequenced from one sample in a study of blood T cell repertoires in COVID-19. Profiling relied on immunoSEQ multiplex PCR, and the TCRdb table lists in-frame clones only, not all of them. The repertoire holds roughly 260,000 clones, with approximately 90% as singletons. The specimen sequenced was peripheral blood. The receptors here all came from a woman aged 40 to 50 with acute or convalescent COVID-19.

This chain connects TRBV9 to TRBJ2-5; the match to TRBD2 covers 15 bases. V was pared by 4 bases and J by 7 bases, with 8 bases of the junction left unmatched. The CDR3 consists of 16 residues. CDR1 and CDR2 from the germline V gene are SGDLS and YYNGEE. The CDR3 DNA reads TGTGCCAGCAGCCCGCGGACTAGCGGGGGGGCCTGGACCCAGTACTTC. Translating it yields CASSPRTSGGAWTQYF. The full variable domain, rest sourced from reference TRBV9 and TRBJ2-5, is DSGVTQTPKHLITATGQRVTLRCSPRSGDLSVYWYQQSLDQGLQFLIQYYNGEERAKGNILERFSAQQFPDLHSELNLSSLELGDSALYFCASSPRTSGGAWTQYFGPGTRLLVL.

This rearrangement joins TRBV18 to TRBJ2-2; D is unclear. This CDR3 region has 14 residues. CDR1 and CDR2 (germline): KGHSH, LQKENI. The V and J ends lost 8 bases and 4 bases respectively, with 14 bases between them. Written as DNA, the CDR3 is TGTGCCAGCGTGCCCAGACTCTCCACCGGGGAGCTGTTTTTT. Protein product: CASVPRLSTGELFF.

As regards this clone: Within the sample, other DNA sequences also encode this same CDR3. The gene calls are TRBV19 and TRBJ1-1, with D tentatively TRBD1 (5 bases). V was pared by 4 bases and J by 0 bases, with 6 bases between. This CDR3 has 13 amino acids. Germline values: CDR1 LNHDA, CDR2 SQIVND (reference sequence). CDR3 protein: CASSKTVNTEAFF. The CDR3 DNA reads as TGTGCCAGTAGTAAGACAGTGAACACTGAAGCTTTCTTT.

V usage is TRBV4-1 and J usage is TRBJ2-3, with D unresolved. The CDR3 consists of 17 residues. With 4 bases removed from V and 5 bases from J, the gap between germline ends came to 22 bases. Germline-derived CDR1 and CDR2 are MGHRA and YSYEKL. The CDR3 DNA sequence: TGCGCCAGCAGCCCCGACTCAGCGCTCCCTGCCAGAGATACGCAGTATTTT. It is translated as CASSPDSALPARDTQYF.

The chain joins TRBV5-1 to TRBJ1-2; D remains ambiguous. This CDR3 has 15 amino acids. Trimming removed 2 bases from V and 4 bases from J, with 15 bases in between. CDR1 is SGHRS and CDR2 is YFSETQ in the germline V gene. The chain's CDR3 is CASSFEGSRSYGYTF. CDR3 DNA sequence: TGCGCCAGCAGCTTTGAGGGCAGCCGCAGCTATGGCTACACCTTC.

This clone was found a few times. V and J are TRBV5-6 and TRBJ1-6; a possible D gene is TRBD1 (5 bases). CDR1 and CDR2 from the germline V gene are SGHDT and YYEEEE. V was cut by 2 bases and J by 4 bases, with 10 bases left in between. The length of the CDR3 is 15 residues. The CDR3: CASSFRVSYNSPLHF. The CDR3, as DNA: TGTGCCAGCAGCTTCAGGGTCTCTTATAATTCACCCCTCCACTTT.

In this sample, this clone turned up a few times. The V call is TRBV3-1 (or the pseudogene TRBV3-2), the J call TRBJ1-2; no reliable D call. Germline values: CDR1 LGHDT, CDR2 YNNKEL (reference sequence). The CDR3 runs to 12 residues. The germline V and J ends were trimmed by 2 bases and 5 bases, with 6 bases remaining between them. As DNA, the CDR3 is TGTGCCAGCAGCCAAACTGATTATGGCTACACCTTC. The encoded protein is CASSQTDYGYTF.

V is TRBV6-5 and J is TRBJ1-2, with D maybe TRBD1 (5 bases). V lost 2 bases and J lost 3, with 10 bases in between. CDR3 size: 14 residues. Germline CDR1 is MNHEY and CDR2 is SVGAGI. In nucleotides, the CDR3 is TGTGCCAGCAGTTACCTCCGGGGGGACTATGGCTACACCTTC. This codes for CASSYLRGDYGYTF.

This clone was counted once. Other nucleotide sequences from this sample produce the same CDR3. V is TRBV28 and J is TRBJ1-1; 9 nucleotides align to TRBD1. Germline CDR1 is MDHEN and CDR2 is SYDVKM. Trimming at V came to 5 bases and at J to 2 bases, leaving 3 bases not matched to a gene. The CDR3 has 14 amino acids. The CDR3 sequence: CASSLGQGNTEAFF. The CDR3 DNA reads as TGTGCCAGCAGTCTGGGACAGGGTAACACTGAAGCTTTCTTT.

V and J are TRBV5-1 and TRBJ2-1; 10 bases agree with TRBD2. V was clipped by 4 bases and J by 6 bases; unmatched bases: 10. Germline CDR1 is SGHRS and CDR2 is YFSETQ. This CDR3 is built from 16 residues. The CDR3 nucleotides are TGCGCCAGCAGCGCCAGCGGGGGGGCCAGGGCCAATGAGCAGTTCTTC. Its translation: CASSASGGARANEQFF.

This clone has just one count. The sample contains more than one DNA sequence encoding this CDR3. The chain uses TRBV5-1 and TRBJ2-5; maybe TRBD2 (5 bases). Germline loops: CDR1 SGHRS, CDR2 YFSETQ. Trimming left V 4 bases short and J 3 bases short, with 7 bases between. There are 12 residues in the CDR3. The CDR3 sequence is CASSLGEETQYF. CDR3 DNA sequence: TGCGCCAGCAGCCTCGGGGAAGAGACCCAGTACTTC.

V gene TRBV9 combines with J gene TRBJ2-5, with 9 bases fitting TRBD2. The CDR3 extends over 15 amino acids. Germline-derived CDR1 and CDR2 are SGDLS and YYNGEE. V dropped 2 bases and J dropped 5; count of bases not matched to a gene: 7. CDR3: CASSVGGGAPETQYF. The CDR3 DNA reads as TGTGCCAGCAGCGTCGGCGGGGGGGCCCCGGAGACCCAGTACTTC.

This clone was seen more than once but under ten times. The CDR3 DNA follows: TGTGCCAGCCAGGAGGACTTAAGCTATAATGAAAAACTGTTTTTT. Translation: CASQEDLSYNEKLFF. The genes are TRBV6-6 and TRBJ1-4, with D hard to call. Between the trimmed V and J ends, which lost 8 bases and 4 bases, there was a span of 17 bases. This CDR3 region has 15 residues. CDR1 and CDR2 from the germline V gene are MNHNY and SVGAGI (reference sequence).

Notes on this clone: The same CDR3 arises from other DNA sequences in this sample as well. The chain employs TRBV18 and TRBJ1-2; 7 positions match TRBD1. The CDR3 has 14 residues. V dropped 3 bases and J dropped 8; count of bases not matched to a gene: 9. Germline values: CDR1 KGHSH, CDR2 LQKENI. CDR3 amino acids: CASSPETGMRGYTF. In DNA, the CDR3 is TGTGCCAGCTCACCTGAGACAGGGATGAGAGGCTACACCTTC.

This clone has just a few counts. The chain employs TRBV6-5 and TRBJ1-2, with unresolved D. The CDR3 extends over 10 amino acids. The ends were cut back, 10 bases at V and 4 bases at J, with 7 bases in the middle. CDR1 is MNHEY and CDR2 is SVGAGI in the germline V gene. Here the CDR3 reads CATDSYGYTF. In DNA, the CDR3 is TGTGCCACCGACTCCTATGGCTACACCTTC.

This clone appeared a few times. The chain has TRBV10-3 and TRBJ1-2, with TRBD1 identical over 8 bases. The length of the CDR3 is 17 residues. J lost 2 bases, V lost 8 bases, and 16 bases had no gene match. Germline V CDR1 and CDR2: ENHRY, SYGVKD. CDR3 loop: CAIGGDRIESENYGYTF. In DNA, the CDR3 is TGTGCCATCGGCGGGGACAGGATTGAATCGGAGAACTATGGCTACACCTTC.

CDR3 sequence: CATSRDIGQARNQPQHF. Here the CDR3 DNA reads TGTGCCACCAGCAGAGATATTGGGCAGGCCCGAAATCAGCCCCAGCATTTT. The chain carries TRBV15 and TRBJ1-5; D is ambiguous. This CDR3 comprises 17 residues. Trimming shortened V by 0 bases and J by 4 bases, and 16 bases separated the two germline ends. Germline CDR1 is LNHNV and CDR2 is YYDKDF (reference sequence).

CDR3 residues: CASSRPGGGPRIAYEQYV. The CDR3 DNA reads as TGTGCCAGCAGCCGCCCGGGGGGGGGACCCCGGATAGCATACGAGCAGTACGTC. J is TRBJ2-7 and V is TRBV21-1; no check of the table's D call, TRBD2, against the DNA was made. TRBV21-1 is marked as a pseudogene. The CDR3 runs 18 residues.

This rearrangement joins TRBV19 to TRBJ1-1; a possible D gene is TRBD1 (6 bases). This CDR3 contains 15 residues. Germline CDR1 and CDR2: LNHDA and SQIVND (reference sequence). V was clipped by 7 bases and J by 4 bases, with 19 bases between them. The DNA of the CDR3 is TGTGCCAGTACCAATAGCGACAGGCGGAGCACTGAAGCTTTCTTT. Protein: CASTNSDRRSTEAFF.

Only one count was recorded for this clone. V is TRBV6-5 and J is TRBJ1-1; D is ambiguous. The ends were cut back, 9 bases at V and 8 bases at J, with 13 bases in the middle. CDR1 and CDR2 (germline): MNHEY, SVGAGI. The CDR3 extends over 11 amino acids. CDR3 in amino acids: CASRARQEAFF. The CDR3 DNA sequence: TGTGCCAGTCGAGCCCGACAAGAAGCTTTCTTT.